This T cell receptor (beta chain) was documented in a study of cytomegalovirus exposure and HLA in healthy donors. PCR primers comprised 60 Vbeta and 13 Jbeta primers. Libraries were prepared by immunoSEQ multiplex PCR; TCRdb keeps only in-frame clonotypes and omits some of them. This table has 90,000 to 150,000 clones, approximately 69% appearing once. A note on this clone: Its antigen remains unknown.

Whole-study results and caveats: From TCR beta sequences, most subjects' HLA-A and HLA-B alleles were reportedly predicted accurately.

With V trimmed by 0 bases and J by 6 bases, 3 bases remained unmatched. CDR3 length: 14 residues. Germline V gene data show CDR1 as GTSNPN and CDR2 as SVGIG (reference sequence). The chain has TRBV30 and TRBJ2-7; 12 nucleotides match TRBD2. Sequences were obtained from PBMCs. The sequence was collected from a woman aged 45-60 years in good health and CMV-seropositive. CDR3 coding DNA: TGTGCCTGGAGTGTAACTAGCGGGAGGAGCGAGCAGTACTTC. Residues: CAWSVTSGRSEQYF.